The 3 T cell receptor beta chains below were found in one sample sequenced in a study of blood T cell repertoires in COVID-19. Only in-frame clones appear in the TCRdb table, and some are missing; sequencing was by immunoSEQ multiplex PCR. The repertoire holds about 270,000 clones, approximately 90% seen once, with less than 3% in the top ten. The sample taken for sequencing was PBMCs or T cells enriched from blood (not recorded which). Source of these receptors: a woman aged 45-59 years who had recovered from COVID-19.

V is TRBV14 and J is TRBJ2-7, with D tentatively TRBD1 (6 bases). V was pared by 3 bases and J by 2 bases, with 17 bases between. The CDR3 contains 16 residues. Germline V lookup: CDR1 SGHDN, CDR2 FVKESK. The CDR3 region is CASSQGRTASTYEQYF. CDR3 bases: TGTGCCAGCAGCCAGGGTCGGACAGCGTCCACCTACGAGCAGTACTTC.

This rearrangement joins TRBV7-8 to TRBJ2-5; D call uncertain. Germline V gene data show CDR1 as SGHVS and CDR2 as FQNEAQ. Trimming cost V 5 bases and J 5 bases, with 9 bases left between them. The CDR3 extends over 12 amino acids. CDR3: CASSQTGETQYF. The CDR3 DNA reads TGTGCCAGCAGCCAAACCGGGGAGACCCAGTACTTC.

The chain combines TRBV6-5 with TRBJ2-7, with D possibly being TRBD2 (5 bases). Germline CDR1 reads MNHEY; CDR2 reads SVGAGI. The CDR3 covers 13 residues. Trimming pared 2 bases from V and 4 bases from J, leaving 9 bases between. In nucleotides, the CDR3 is TGTGCCAGCAGTTACGAGGGTAGTTACGAGCAGTACTTC. Amino acid sequence: CASSYEGSYEQYF.